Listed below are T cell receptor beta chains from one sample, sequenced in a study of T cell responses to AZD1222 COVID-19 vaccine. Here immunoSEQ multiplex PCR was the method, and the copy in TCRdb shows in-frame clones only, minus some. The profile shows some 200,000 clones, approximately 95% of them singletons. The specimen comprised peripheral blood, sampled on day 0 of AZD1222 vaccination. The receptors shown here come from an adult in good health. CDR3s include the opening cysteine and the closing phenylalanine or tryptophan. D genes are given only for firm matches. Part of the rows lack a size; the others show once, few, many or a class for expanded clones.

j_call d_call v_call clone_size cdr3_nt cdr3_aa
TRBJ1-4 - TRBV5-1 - TGCGCCAGCAGCTTTAGCGGAGACGAAAAACTGTTTTTT CASSFSGDEKLFF
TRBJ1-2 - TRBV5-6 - TGTGCCAGCAGCTTGTCGCTTGGCTACACCTTC CASSLSLGYTF
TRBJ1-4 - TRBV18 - TGTGCCAGCTCACCACGGCAGGCACAATCCGAAAAACTGTTTTTT CASSPRQAQSEKLFF
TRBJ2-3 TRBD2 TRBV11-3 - TGTGCCAGCAGCGGGTCGGGACTAGCGGGAGGCGATACGCAGTATTTT CASSGSGLAGGDTQYF
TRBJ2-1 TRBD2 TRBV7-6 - TGTGCCAGCAGCTATACCACTAGCGGGAGCTACAATGAGCAGTTCTTC CASSYTTSGSYNEQFF
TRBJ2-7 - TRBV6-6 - TGTGCCAGCAGCCGTCCCGGCGGGGCCACGTCTTACGAGCAGTACTTC CASSRPGGATSYEQYF
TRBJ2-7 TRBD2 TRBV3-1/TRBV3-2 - TGTGCCAGCAGCCCCGGACTAGCGGGAGTAAGGGAGCAGTACTTC CASSPGLAGVREQYF
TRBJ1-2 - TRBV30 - TGTGCCTGGAGTTGGCAAAATAACTATGGCTACACCTTC CAWSWQNNYGYTF
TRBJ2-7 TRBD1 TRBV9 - TGTGCCAGCAGCGAGGGACAGGGGCATAGTTACGAGCAGTACTTC CASSEGQGHSYEQYF
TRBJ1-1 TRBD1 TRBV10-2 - TGCGCCAGCGGCGAGACAGGGAGCCCTGAAGCTTTCTTT CASGETGSPEAFF
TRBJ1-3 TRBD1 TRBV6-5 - TGTGCCAGCAGTTACGGGACAGGAGGAAACACCATATATTTT CASSYGTGGNTIYF
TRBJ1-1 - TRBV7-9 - TGTGCCAGCTCTTGGGGAGAAGCTTTCTTT CASSWGEAFF
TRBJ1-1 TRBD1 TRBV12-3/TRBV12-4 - TGTGCCAGCACCCTCACAGGGGAGGCTTTCTTT CASTLTGEAFF
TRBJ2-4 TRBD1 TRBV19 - TGTGCCAGTAGTTCCGGACAGGGATGGTTGGCAAACATTCAGTACTTC CASSSGQGWLANIQYF
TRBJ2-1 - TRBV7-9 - TGTGCCAGCAGCTGGTTGGGAAGGATTAACAATGAGCAGTTCTTC CASSWLGRINNEQFF
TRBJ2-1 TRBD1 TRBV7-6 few TGTGCCAGCAGCCTGACAGGGGGCAGTTACGATGAGCAGTTCTTC CASSLTGGSYDEQFF
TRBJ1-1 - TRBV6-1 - TGTGCCAGCAGTGAAGCAGGAGAGGTCACTGAAGCTTTCTTT CASSEAGEVTEAFF
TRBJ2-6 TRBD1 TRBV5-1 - TGCGCCAGCACCGGGACAGGGGGGTCCTCTGGGGCCAACGTCCTGACTTTC CASTGTGGSSGANVLTF
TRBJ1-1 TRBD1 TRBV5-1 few TGCGCCAGCAGCTTGGGACTGGGACAGGGAATCATGAACACTGAAGCTTTCTTT CASSLGLGQGIMNTEAFF
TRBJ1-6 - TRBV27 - TGTGCCAGCAGTTTGGGACCCTTGTGGCCCCTCCACTTT CASSLGPLWPLHF
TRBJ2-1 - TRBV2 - TGTGCCAGCAGGGTAACTAGCCCCGGCGTTGAGCAGTTCTTC CASRVTSPGVEQFF
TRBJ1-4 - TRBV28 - TGTGCCAGCAGTTACCGAGGGGTCGGGGAAAAACTGTTTTTT CASSYRGVGEKLFF
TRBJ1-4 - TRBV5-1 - TGCGCCAGCAGCCGTTTACCTAATGAAAAACTGTTTTTT CASSRLPNEKLFF
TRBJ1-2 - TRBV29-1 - TGCAGCGTTATCCGGGACACCGGACAGTACACCTTC CSVIRDTGQYTF
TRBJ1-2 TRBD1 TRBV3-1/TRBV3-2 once TGTGCCAGCAGCCTGCGGGTGACAGGGAACTATGGCTACACCTTC CASSLRVTGNYGYTF
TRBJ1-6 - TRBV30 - TGTGCCTGGAGTGGGGACGGCTATAATTCACCCCTCCACTTT CAWSGDGYNSPLHF
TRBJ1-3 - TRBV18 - TGTGCCAGCTCACCGGTGGAGGACTCGGGAAACACCATATATTTT CASSPVEDSGNTIYF
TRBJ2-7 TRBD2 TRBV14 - TGTGCCAGCAGCCAAGAATGGACTAGCGGGAGAGCCTACGAGCAGTACTTC CASSQEWTSGRAYEQYF
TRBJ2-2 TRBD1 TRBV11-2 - TGTGCCAGCAGCCCATTAGGGGGCTGGAACACCGGGGAGCTGTTTTTT CASSPLGGWNTGELFF
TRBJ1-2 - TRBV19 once TGTGCCAGTAGTATGGGGGCTTGGGGCTACACCTTC CASSMGAWGYTF
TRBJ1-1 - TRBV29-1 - TGCAGCGATCAAGAGTGGGACCGAGCTTTCTTT CSDQEWDRAFF
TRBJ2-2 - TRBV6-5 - TGTGCCAGCAGTTACTCGGAGGAGAGGAACACCGGGGAGCTGTTTTTT CASSYSEERNTGELFF
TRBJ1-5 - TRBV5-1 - TGCGCCAGCAGTTCTCCAGGGGCCCATCAGCCCCAGCATTTT CASSSPGAHQPQHF
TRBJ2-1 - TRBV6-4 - TGTGCCAGCAGGGGGTCCACTTCTGAGCAGTTCTTC CASRGSTSEQFF
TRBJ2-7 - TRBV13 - TGTGCCAGCAGCCGTCGGGATTTAAAGCCCCACGAGCAGTACTTC CASSRRDLKPHEQYF
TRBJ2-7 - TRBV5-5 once TGTGCCAGCAGCTACGGTCCCTACGAGCAGTACTTC CASSYGPYEQYF
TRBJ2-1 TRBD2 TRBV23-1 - TGCGCCAGCAGTCACTGGACTAGCGACTCCTACAATGAGCAGTTCTTC CASSHWTSDSYNEQFF
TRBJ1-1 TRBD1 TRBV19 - TGTGCCAGTAGTCCAACAGGGGGGAACACTGAAGCTTTCTTT CASSPTGGNTEAFF
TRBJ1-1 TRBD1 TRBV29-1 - TGCAGCGGAGGACAGGCTATGAACACTGAAGCTTTCTTT CSGGQAMNTEAFF
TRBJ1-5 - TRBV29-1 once TGCAGCGTTGGGGATAGGAGGGGTGAGGCCCAGCATTTT CSVGDRRGEAQHF